The 19 T cell receptor beta chains in this list originate from one sample, sequenced in a study of cytomegalovirus exposure and HLA in healthy donors. The assay was immunoSEQ multiplex PCR, and TCRdb's table has in-frame clones only and misses some. Here the sample spans around 140,000 clones, approximately 88% being singletons. Sequences were obtained from PBMCs. The origin of the receptors is a man between 18 and 35 years old in good health and CMV-seropositive.

This chain links TRBV28 with TRBJ1-2, with 9 positions matching TRBD1. Trimming removed 10 bases from V and 8 bases from J; junction bases left unmatched: 14. The germline CDR1 and CDR2 sequences are MDHEN and SYDVKM. The CDR3 sequence is 14 residues long. CDR3 DNA sequence: TGTGCCACCTACAGGGACAGGGTCACTTTCGGCTACACCTTC. It codes for CATYRDRVTFGYTF.

The chain uses TRBV28 and TRBJ1-5; 8 nucleotides line up with TRBD1. The CDR3 is 15 amino acids. CDR1 and CDR2 (germline): MDHEN, SYDVKM. Losses at the gene ends were 8 bases for V and 4 bases for J; bases not matched to a gene: 10. The CDR3 loop reads CASRQGRYINQPQHF. The CDR3 DNA follows: TGTGCCAGCCGACAGGGGCGCTACATTAATCAGCCCCAGCATTTT. Full variable domain (remainder filled in from reference TRBV28 and TRBJ1-5): DVKVTQSSRYLVKRTGEKVFLECVQDMDHENMFWYRQDPGLGLRLIYFSYDVKMKEKGDIPEGYSVSREKKERFSLILESASTNQTSMYLCASRQGRYINQPQHFGDGTRLSIL.

This sequence joins TRBV5-1 and TRBJ2-1; D is uncertain. V was cut by 2 bases and J by 10 bases, with 16 bases left in between. The CDR3 length is 14 residues. The germline V gene encodes CDR1 SGHRS and CDR2 YFSETQ. This chain's CDR3 is CASSFVSARYEQFF. The CDR3 region has the DNA TGCGCCAGCAGCTTCGTATCCGCGAGGTACGAGCAGTTCTTC.

The rearrangement links TRBV9 to TRBJ2-3; 11 bases line up with TRBD2. Unmatched junction bases numbered 9, after V lost 2 bases and J lost 4 bases. The CDR3 extends over 17 amino acids. Germline V lookup: CDR1 SGDLS, CDR2 YYNGEE. CDR3 in amino acids: CASSVYQLAGVADTQYF. The CDR3 DNA follows: TGTGCCAGCAGCGTGTACCAACTAGCGGGAGTTGCAGATACGCAGTATTTT.

The rearrangement links TRBV12-5 to TRBJ1-1, with unresolved D. Looked up from germline, CDR1 is LGHNT and CDR2 is FRNRAP. V gave up 5 bases and J gave up 6 bases, with 13 bases separating them. The CDR3 consists of 13 residues. The CDR3, as DNA: TGTGCTAGTGGTCCTGGAGGCAACGCTGAAGCTTTCTTT. Amino acids: CASGPGGNAEAFF. Drawing the rest from reference TRBV12-5 and TRBJ1-1, the complete variable domain is DARVTQTPRHKVTEMGQEVTMRCQPILGHNTVFWYRQTMMQGLELLAYFRNRAPLDDSGMPKDRFSAEMPDATLATLKIQPSEPRDSAVYFCASGPGGNAEAFFGQGTRLTVV.

The CDR3 reads CASSLDPRGTGELFF. CDR3 bases: TGTGCCAGCAGTCTCGACCCTAGGGGCACCGGGGAGCTGTTTTTT. V and J are TRBV6-1 and TRBJ2-2, with D possibly TRBD1 on 5 matching bases. The CDR3 contains 15 residues. CDR1 and CDR2 from the germline V gene are MNHNS and SASEGT. V was trimmed by 5 bases and J by 4 bases, leaving 14 bases between them.

The rearrangement links TRBV15 to TRBJ2-7; 10 nucleotides match TRBD1. The CDR3 runs to 14 residues. The germline CDR1 and CDR2 sequences are LNHNV and YYDKDF (reference sequence). J was trimmed by 4 bases and V by 2 bases; bases with no gene match: 2. The CDR3: CATSRPGQGYEQYF. The CDR3 nucleotides read TGTGCCACCAGCAGACCGGGACAGGGGTACGAGCAGTACTTC.

The V call is TRBV18, the J call TRBJ2-3; D unresolved. V lost 3 bases to trimming and J lost 3 bases, with 4 bases between them. This CDR3 is 12 amino acids long. Germline loops: CDR1 KGHSH, CDR2 LQKENI. The CDR3 loop reads CASSPSTDTQYF. CDR3 sequence (DNA): TGTGCCAGCTCACCGTCTACAGATACGCAGTATTTT.

The rearrangement links TRBV2 to TRBJ1-1; 11 bases match TRBD1. Germline assignment: CDR1 SNHLY and CDR2 FYNNEI. This CDR3 has 14 amino acids. V lost 5 bases and J lost 5; bases outside the gene matches: 4. Here the CDR3 DNA reads TGTGCCAGCAGTAAGGACAGGGGGCAAACTGAAGCTTTCTTT. Amino acids: CASSKDRGQTEAFF. Drawing the rest from reference TRBV2 and TRBJ1-1, the complete variable domain is EPEVTQTPSHQVTQMGQEVILRCVPISNHLYFYWYRQILGQKVEFLVSFYNNEISEKSEIFDDQFSVERPDGSNFTLKIRSTKLEDSAMYFCASSKDRGQTEAFFGQGTRLTVV.

The chain's CDR3 is CASSLLAAFSTQGDEQFF. CDR3 nucleotide sequence: TGTGCCAGCAGTTTATTAGCGGCATTCTCAACCCAGGGGGATGAGCAGTTCTTC. The V call is TRBV27, the J call TRBJ2-1; TRBD1 is a possible D gene (7 bases). The CDR3 consists of 18 residues. The germline gives CDR1 MNHEY, CDR2 SMNVEV (reference sequence). Trimming removed 1 base at V and 8 bases at J, with 24 bases between.

CDR3 residues: CASSTPRTGATGELFF. In DNA form, the CDR3 reads TGTGCCAGCAGCACACCTAGGACAGGGGCCACCGGGGAGCTGTTTTTT. The J gene is TRBJ2-2, the V gene TRBV7-9; 9 nucleotides line up with TRBD1. Losses at the gene ends were 5 bases for V and 4 bases for J; bases not matched to a gene: 8. Germline V gene sequence: CDR1 SEHNR, CDR2 FQNEAQ (reference sequence). The CDR3 extends over 16 amino acids.

The chain uses TRBV29-1 and TRBJ2-7, with TRBD1 matching over 7 bases. Losses at the gene ends were 7 bases for V and 4 bases for J; bases not matched to a gene: 7. This CDR3 has 12 amino acids. Germline CDR1 and CDR2: SQVTM and ANQGSEA. Here the CDR3 reads CSGGTDHYEQYF. The CDR3 bases are TGCAGCGGAGGGACAGATCATTACGAGCAGTACTTC.

The rearrangement uses TRBV5-4 and TRBJ2-4; 8 nucleotides align to TRBD1. This CDR3 comprises 15 residues. Trimming took 3 bases from V and 0 from J; bases not matched to a gene: 2. Per the germline V gene, CDR1 is SGHNT and CDR2 is YYREEE (reference sequence). CDR3 loop: CASSSDREAKNIQYF. The DNA of the CDR3 is TGTGCCAGCAGCTCGGACAGGGAAGCCAAAAACATTCAGTACTTC.

Here the CDR3 reads CASSPKGRGSTTEAFF. The CDR3 nucleotides read TGTGCCAGTAGTCCCAAGGGGAGGGGTTCTACCACTGAAGCTTTCTTT. This chain uses TRBV19 with TRBJ1-1; D perhaps matches TRBD1 (5 bases). The ends were cut back, 5 bases at V and 4 bases at J, with 20 bases in the middle. The CDR3 length is 16 residues. Germline V gene lookup returns CDR1 LNHDA and CDR2 SQIVND (reference sequence).

The CDR3 sequence: CASRQTNNEQFF. The CDR3 DNA reads TGCGCCAGCAGACAAACCAACAATGAGCAGTTCTTC. This chain joins TRBV5-1 and TRBJ2-1; D gene ambiguous. Germline loops: CDR1 SGHRS, CDR2 YFSETQ. This CDR3 has 12 residues. The germline V and J ends were trimmed by 5 bases and 5 bases, with 8 bases remaining between them.

The gene calls are TRBV11-2 and TRBJ2-1; D perhaps matches TRBD1 (6 bases). This CDR3 comprises 13 residues. The ends were cut back, 6 bases at V and 0 bases at J, with 6 bases in the middle. Looked up from germline, CDR1 is SGHAT and CDR2 is FQNNGV. The CDR3 spells CASRDSSYNEQFF. The CDR3 bases are TGTGCCAGCAGGGACAGCTCCTACAATGAGCAGTTCTTC.

CDR3 residues: CASSLGLEGQGYTF. The CDR3 nucleotides are TGCGCCAGCAGCCTGGGGTTGGAGGGACAGGGCTACACCTTC. The chain uses TRBV5-1 and TRBJ1-2, with TRBD1 identical over 7 bases. This CDR3 spans 14 amino acids. V was clipped by 4 bases and J by 8 bases; unmatched bases: 11. Germline V gene lookup returns CDR1 SGHRS and CDR2 YFSETQ.

The rearrangement links TRBV2 to TRBJ2-7; perhaps TRBD2 as D (5 bases). The V and J ends lost 2 bases and 5 bases respectively, with 7 bases between them. The CDR3 loop spans 12 amino acids. In germline, CDR1 is SNHLY, CDR2 FYNNEI. CDR3 sequence reads: CASSESGDEQYF. CDR3 bases: TGTGCCAGCAGTGAATCCGGGGACGAGCAGTACTTC.

This clone was found once. The chain joins TRBV5-1 to TRBJ1-2; 10 bases are a match to TRBD1. Germline V CDR1 and CDR2: SGHRS, YFSETQ. Germline trimming cut 3 bases from V and 7 bases from J; bases unmatched to any gene: 9. CDR3 length: 15 amino acids. The chain's CDR3 is CASSSRQGATLGYTF. The CDR3, as DNA: TGCGCCAGCAGCTCCAGACAGGGGGCAACCCTTGGCTACACCTTC.